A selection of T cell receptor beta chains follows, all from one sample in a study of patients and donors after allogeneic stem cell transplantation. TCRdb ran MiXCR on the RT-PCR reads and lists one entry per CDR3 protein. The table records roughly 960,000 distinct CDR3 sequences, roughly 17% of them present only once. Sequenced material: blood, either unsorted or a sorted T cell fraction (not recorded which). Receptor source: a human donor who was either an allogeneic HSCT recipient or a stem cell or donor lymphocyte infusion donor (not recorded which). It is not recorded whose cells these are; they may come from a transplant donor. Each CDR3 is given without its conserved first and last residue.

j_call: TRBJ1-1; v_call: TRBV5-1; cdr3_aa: ASSLPSSNTEAF
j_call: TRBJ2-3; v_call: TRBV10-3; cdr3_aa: AITPDRGLAEAPDTQY
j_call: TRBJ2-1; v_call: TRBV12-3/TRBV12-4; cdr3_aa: ASTDDPPYNEQF
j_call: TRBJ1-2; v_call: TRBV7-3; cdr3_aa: ASSQGGGRGGYT
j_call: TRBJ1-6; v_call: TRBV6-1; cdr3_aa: ASSGTINSPLH
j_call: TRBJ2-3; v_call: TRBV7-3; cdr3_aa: ASRRSGGADTDTQY
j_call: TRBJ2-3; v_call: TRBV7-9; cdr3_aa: ASAGEVDTQY
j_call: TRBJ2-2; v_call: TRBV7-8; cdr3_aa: ASSLGPAEIANTGELF
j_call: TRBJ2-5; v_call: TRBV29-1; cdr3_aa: SVEPGLLLKTQY
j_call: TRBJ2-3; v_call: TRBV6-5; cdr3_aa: ASSFSGGAKDTQY
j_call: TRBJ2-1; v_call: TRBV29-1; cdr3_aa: SSGLTYNEQF
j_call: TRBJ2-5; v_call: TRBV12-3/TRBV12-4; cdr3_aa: ASSTYLNVQETQY
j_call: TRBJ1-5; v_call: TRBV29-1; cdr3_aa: SVVLMGKKGNQPQH
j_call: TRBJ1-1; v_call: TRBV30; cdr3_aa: ASRGGANTEAF
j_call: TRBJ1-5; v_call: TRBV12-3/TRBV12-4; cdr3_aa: ASSKHLTGVDQPQH
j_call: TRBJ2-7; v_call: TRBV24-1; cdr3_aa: ASSDFPPASGSSYEQY
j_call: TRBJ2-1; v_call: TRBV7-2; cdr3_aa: ASSLGGQGSNEQF
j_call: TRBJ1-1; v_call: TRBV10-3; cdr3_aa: AIRAGANTEAF
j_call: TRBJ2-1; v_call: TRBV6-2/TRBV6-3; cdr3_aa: ASRDQLNEQF
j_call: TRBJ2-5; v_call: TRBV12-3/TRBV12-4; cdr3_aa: ASSLWGSRVQETQY
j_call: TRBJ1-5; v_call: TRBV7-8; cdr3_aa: ASSSRRTDQPQH
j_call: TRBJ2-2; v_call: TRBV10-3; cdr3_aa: AITAGSGTGELF
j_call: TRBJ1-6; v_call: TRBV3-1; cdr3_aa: ASSHTAVRDSPLH
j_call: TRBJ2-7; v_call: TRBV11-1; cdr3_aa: ASTSGLAGYEQY
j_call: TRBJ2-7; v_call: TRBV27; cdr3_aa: ASSFRSSYEQY
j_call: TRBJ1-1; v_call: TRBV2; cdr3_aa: ASSRTTMNTEAF
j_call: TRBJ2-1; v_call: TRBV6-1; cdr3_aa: ASRVPGQNYNEQF
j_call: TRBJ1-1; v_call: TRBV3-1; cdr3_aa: ASSQGGGNMNTEAF
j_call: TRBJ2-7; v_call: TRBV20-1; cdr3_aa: SAGSDTGGAAYEQY
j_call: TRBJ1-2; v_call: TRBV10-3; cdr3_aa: AITRDRAGGYT
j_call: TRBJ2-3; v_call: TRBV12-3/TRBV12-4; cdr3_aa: ASRLTSGRAKDTQY
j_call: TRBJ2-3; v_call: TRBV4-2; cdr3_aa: ASSQDWIGTNTKYTDTQY
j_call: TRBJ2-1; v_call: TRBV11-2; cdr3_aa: ASSSIGGRLLRN
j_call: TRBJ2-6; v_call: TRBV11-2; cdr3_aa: ASSSFSEGPSGANVLT
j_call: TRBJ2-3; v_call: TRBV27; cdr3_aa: ASFGSGVGEDTQY
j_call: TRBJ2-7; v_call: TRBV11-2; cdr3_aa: ASSLDGPGQYEQY
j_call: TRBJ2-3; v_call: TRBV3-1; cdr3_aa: ASSQGRSGGSTDTQY
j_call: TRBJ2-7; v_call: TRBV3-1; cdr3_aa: ASSQAGNMREQY
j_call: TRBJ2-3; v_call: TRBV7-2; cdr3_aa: ASSLPGTGDTQY
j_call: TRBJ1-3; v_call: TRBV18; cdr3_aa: ASSPNTSGNTIY
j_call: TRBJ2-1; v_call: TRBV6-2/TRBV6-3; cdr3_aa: ASSPSGAPYNEQF
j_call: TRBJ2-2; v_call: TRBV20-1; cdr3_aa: SARTGVNTGELF
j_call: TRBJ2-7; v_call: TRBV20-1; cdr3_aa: SALGTTETGLYEQY
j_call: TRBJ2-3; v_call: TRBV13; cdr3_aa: ASSLGVGGTDTQY
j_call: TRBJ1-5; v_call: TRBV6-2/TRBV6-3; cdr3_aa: ASSYYRQPQH
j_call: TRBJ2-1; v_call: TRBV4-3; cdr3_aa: ASSQGRGRPGNEQF
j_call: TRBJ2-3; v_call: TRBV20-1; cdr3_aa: SARRGARGIDTQY
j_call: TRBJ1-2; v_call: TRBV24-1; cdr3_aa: ATSDFDSPGYT
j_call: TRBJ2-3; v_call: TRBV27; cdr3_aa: ASSFLPPAQAASSTDTQY
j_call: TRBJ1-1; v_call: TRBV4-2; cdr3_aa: ASSPEKGDGGPEAF
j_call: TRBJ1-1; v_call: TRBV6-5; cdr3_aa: ASSYGRRLNTEAF
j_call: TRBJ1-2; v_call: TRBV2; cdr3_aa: ASSEGDSYGYT
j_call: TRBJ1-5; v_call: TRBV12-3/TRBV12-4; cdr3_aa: ASSQDPGGNQPQH
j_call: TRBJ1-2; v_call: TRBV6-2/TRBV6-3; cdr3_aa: ASSYSIYGYT